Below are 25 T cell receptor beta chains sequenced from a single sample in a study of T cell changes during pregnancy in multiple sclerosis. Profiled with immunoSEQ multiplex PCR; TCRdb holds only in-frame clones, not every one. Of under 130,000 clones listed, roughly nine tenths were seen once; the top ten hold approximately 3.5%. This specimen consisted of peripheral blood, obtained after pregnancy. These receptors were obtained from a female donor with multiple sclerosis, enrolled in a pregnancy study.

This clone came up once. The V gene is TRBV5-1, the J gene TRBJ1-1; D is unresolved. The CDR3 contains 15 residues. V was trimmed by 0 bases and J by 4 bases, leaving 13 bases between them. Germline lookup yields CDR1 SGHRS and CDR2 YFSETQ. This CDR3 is CASSLEVGEGTEAFF. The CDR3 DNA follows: TGCGCCAGCAGCTTGGAGGTGGGAGAGGGCACTGAAGCTTTCTTT.

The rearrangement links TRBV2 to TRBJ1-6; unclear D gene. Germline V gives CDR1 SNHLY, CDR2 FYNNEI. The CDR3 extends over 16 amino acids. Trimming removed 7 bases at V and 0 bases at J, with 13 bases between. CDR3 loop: CASNQAHNSYNSPLHF. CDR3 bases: TGTGCCAGCAACCAAGCCCATAACTCCTATAATTCACCCCTCCACTTT.

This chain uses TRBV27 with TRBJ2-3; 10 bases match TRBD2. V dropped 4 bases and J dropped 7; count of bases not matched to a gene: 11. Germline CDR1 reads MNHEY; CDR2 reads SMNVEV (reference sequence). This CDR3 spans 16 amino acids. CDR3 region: CASSSAGGRSPYTQYF. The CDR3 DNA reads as TGTGCCAGCAGTTCAGCGGGGGGGCGTTCACCCTATACGCAGTATTTT.

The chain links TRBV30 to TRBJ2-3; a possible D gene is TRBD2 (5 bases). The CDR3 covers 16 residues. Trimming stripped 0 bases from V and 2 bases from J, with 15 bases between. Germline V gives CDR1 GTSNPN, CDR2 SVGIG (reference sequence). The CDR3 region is CAWSVTNGEPTDTQYF. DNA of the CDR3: TGTGCCTGGAGTGTTACGAACGGGGAGCCCACAGATACGCAGTATTTT.

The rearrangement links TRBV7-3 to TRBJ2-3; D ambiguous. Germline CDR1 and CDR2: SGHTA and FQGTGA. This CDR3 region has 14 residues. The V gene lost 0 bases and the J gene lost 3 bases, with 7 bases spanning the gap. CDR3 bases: TGTGCCAGCAGCTTAACGCCTGAGACAGATACGCAGTATTTT. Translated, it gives CASSLTPETDTQYF.

The CDR3 loop is CAWSLVQGGGNTIYF. The DNA of the CDR3 is TGTGCCTGGAGCCTGGTTCAGGGGGGTGGAAACACCATATATTTT. V is TRBV30 and J is TRBJ1-3, with 7 bases that match TRBD1. With V trimmed by 3 bases and J by 3 bases, 8 bases remained unmatched. This CDR3 is 15 amino acids long. Looked up from germline, CDR1 is GTSNPN and CDR2 is SVGIG (reference sequence).

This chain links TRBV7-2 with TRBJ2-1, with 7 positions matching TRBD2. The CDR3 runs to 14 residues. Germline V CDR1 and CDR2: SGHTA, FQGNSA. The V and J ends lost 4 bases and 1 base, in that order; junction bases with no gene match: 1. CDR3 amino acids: CASSWTSSYNEQFF. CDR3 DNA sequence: TGTGCCAGCAGCTGGACTAGTTCCTACAATGAGCAGTTCTTC.

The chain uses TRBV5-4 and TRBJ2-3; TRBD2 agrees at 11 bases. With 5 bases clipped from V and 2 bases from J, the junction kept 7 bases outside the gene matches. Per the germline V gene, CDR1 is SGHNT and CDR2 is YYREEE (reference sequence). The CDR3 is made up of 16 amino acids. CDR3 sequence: CASSHYSGGDTDTQYF. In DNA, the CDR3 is TGTGCCAGCAGTCATTATAGCGGGGGGGACACAGATACGCAGTATTTT.

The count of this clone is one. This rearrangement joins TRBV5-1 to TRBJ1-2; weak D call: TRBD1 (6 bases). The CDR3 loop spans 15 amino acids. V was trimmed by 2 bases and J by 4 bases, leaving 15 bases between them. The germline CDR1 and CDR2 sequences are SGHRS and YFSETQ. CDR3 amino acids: CASSLPGADSYGYTF. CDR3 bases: TGCGCCAGCAGCTTACCAGGGGCAGATAGCTATGGCTACACCTTC. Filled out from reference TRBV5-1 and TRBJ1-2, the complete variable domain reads KAGVTQTPRYLIKTRGQQVTLSCSPISGHRSVSWYQQTPGQGLQFLFEYFSETQRNKGNFPGRFSGRQFSNSRSEMNVSTLELGDSALYLCASSLPGADSYGYTFGSGTRLTVV.

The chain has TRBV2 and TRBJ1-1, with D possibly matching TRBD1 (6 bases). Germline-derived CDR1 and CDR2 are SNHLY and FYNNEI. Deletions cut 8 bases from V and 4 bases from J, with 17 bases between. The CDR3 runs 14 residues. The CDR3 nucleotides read TGTGCCAGCTTCCCTACAGGGAGTCGCACTGAAGCTTTCTTT. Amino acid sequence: CASFPTGSRTEAFF.

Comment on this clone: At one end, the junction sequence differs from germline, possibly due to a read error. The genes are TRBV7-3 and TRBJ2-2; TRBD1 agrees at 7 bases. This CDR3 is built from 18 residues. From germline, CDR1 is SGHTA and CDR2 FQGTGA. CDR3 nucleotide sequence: TGTGCCGGCAGCTTAAGAGGTGGGACAGCCGCGAACACCGGGGAGCTGTTTTTT. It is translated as CAGSLRGGTAANTGELFF.

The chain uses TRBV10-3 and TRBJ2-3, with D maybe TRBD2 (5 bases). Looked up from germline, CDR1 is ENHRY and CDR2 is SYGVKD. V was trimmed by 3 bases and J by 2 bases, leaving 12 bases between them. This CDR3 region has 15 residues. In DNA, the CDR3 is TGTGCCATCAGTGAAAACTTTCGGGACACAGATACGCAGTATTTT. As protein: CAISENFRDTDTQYF.

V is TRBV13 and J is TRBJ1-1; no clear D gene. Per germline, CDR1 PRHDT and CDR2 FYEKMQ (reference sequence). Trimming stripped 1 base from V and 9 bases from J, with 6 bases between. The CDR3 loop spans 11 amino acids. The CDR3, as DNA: TGTGCCAGCAGCTTAGTAGATAAAGCTTTCTTT. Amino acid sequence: CASSLVDKAFF. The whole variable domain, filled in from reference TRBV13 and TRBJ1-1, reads AAGVIQSPRHLIKEKRETATLKCYPIPRHDTVYWYQQGPGQDPQFLISFYEKMQSDKGSIPDRFSAQQFSDYHSELNMSSLELGDSALYFCASSLVDKAFFGQGTRLTVV.

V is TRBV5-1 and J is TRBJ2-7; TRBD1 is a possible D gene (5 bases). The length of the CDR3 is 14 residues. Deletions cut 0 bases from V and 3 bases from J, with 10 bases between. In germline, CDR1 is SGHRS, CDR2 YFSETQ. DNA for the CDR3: TGCGCCAGCAGCTTGGCGTCGACAGACTACGAGCAGTACTTC. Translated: CASSLASTDYEQYF.

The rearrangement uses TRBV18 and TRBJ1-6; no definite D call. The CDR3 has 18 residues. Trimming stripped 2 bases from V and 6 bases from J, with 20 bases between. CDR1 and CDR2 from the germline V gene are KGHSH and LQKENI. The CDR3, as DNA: TGTGCCAGCTCACCAAGCGGACTCAGAGAAGTTTTTAATTCACCCCTCCACTTT. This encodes CASSPSGLREVFNSPLHF.

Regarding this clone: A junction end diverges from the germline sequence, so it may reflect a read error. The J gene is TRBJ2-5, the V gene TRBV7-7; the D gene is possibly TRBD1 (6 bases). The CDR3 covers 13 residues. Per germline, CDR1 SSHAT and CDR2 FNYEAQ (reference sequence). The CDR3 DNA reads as TGTGCTAGCAGCTTACAGGGTATTGAGACCCAGTACTTC. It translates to CASSLQGIETQYF.

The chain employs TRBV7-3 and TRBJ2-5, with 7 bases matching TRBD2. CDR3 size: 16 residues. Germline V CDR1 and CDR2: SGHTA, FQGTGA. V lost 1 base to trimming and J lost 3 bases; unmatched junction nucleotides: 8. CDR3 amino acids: CASSLSGFGGKETQYF. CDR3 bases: TGTGCCAGCAGCTTAAGCGGGTTCGGGGGGAAAGAGACCCAGTACTTC.

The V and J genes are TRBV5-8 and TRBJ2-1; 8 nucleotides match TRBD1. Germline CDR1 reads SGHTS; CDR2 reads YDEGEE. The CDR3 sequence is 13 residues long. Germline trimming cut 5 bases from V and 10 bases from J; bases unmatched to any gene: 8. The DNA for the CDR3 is TGTGCCAGCAGGTGGCAGGGGGCAATGGAGCAGTTCTTC. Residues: CASRWQGAMEQFF.

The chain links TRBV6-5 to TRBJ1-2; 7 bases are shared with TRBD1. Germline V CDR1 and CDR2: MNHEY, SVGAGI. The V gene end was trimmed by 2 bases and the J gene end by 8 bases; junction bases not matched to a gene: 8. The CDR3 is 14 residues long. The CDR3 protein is CASSYEGAADGYTF. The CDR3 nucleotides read TGTGCCAGCAGTTACGAGGGGGCGGCGGACGGCTACACCTTC.

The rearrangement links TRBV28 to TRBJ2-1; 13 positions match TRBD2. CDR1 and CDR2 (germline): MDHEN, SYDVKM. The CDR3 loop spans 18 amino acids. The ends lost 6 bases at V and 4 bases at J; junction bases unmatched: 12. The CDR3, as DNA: TGTGCCAGCAGCTCCGAGGCTAGGGGACTAGCGGGGTACAATGAGCAGTTCTTC. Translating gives CASSSEARGLAGYNEQFF.

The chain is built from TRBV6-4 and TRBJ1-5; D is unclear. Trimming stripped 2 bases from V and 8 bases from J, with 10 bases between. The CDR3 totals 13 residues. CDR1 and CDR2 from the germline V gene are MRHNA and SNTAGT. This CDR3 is CASSDKPEEPQHF. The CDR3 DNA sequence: TGTGCCAGCAGTGACAAACCCGAGGAGCCCCAGCATTTT.

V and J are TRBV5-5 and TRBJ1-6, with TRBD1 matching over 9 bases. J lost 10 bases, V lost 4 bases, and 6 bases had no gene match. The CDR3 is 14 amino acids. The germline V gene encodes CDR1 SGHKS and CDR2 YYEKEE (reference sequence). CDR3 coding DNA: TGTGCCAGCAGCAGGGGACAGGGTGAGTCACCCCTCCACTTT. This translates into CASSRGQGESPLHF.

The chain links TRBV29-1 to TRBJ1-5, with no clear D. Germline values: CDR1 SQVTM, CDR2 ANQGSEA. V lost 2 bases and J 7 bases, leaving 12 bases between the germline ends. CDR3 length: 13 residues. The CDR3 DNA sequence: TGCAGCGTTGAATCGGCAGCGGGACAGCCCCAGCATTTT. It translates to CSVESAAGQPQHF.

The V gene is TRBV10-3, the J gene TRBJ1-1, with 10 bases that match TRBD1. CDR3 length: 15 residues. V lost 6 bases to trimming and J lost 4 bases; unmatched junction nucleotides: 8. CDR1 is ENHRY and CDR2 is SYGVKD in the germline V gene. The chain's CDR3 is CAIRADRGRFTEAFF. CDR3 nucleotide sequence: TGTGCCATCAGGGCAGACAGGGGGCGATTCACTGAAGCTTTCTTT.

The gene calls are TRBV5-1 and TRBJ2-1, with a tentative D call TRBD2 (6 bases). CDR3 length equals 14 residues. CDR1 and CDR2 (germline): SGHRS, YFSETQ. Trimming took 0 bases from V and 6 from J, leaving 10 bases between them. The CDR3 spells CASSLAAGINEQFF. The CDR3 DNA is TGCGCCAGCAGCTTGGCCGCGGGGATCAATGAGCAGTTCTTC.